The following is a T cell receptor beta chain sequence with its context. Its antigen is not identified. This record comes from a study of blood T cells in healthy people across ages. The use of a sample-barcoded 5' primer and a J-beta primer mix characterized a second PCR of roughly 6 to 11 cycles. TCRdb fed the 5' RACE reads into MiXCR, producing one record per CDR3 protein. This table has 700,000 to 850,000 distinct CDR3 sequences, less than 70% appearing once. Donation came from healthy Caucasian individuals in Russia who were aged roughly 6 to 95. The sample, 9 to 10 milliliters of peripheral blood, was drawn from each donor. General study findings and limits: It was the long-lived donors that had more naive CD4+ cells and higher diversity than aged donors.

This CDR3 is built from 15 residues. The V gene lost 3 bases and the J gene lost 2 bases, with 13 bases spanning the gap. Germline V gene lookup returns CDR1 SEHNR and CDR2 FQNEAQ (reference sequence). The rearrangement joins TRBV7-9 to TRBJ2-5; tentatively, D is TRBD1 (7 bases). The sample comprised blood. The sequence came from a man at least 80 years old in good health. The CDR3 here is CASSFAGQSQETQYF. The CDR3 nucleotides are TGTGCCAGCAGCTTCGCGGGACAGTCGCAAGAGACCCAGTACTTC.